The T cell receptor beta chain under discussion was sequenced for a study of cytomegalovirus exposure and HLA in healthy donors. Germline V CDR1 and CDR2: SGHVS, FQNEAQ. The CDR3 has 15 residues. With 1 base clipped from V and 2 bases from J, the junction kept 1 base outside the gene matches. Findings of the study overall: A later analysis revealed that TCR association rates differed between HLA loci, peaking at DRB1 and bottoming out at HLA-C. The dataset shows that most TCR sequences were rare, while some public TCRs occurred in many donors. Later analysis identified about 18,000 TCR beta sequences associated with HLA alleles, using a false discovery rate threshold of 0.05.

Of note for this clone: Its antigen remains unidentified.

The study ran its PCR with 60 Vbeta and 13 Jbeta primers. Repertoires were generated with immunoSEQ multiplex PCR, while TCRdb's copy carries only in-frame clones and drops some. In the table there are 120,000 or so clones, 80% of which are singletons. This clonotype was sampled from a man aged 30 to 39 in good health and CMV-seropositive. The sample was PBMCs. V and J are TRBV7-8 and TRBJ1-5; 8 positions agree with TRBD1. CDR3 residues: CASSLVGQGNQPQHF. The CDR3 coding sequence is TGTGCCAGCAGCTTAGTGGGACAGGGCAATCAGCCCCAGCATTTT.